These T cell receptor beta chains were read from a single sample in a study of CD8 T cells in ankylosing spondylitis. One entry per CDR3 protein results from TCRdb running MiXCR on the 5' RACE reads. The sample contains under 200,000 distinct CDR3 sequences, 9.5% to 13% of which appear only once. The sequenced sample consisted of blood, either unsorted or a sorted T cell fraction (not recorded which). The receptors were sampled from a male donor with ankylosing spondylitis or in good health (not recorded which). Both conserved end residues are part of each CDR3. The D gene is left open where the match is weak. Size is omitted from some rows. Given values are once, few, many or a class for expanded clones.

j_gene: TRBJ1-2
v_gene: TRBV2
d_gene: NA
abundance: NA
len: 14
CDR3nt: TGTGCCAGCAGTGGACAGGCGATTAACTATGGCTACACCTTC
CDR3aa: CASSGQAINYGYTF

j_gene: TRBJ2-1
v_gene: TRBV12-3/TRBV12-4
d_gene: NA
abundance: many
len: 15
CDR3nt: TGTGCCAGCAGCCCAACGGCCGGGACCAACAATGAGCAGTTCTTC
CDR3aa: CASSPTAGTNNEQFF

j_gene: TRBJ1-4
v_gene: TRBV12-5
d_gene: NA
abundance: many
len: 15
CDR3nt: TGTGCTAGTGGTTCCATGTCCGCCCTTAATGAAAAACTGTTTTTT
CDR3aa: CASGSMSALNEKLFF

j_gene: TRBJ2-5
v_gene: TRBV29-1
d_gene: TRBD1
abundance: few
len: 14
CDR3nt: TGCAGCGTGAATCCAGGGGGTCCACAAGAGACCCAGTACTTC
CDR3aa: CSVNPGGPQETQYF

j_gene: TRBJ2-7
v_gene: TRBV20-1
d_gene: NA
abundance: many
len: 13
CDR3nt: TGCAGTGCTAGCCCTCCGTTGACCTACGAGCAGTACTTC
CDR3aa: CSASPPLTYEQYF

j_gene: TRBJ2-5
v_gene: TRBV29-1
d_gene: NA
abundance: many
len: 13
CDR3nt: TGCAGCGTGACCATGAGCGGGCAAGAGACCCAGTACTTC
CDR3aa: CSVTMSGQETQYF

j_gene: TRBJ1-6
v_gene: TRBV6-5
d_gene: TRBD1
abundance: few
len: 17
CDR3nt: TGTGCCAGCAGCTACGGACGGGACAGTCCCCTGAGGTCACCCCTCCACTTT
CDR3aa: CASSYGRDSPLRSPLHF

j_gene: TRBJ2-2
v_gene: TRBV20-1
d_gene: NA
abundance: NA
len: 15
CDR3nt: TGCAGTGCCGCCCGCGGGGTCACAATCCCCGGGGAGCTGTTTTTT
CDR3aa: CSAARGVTIPGELFF

j_gene: TRBJ1-5
v_gene: TRBV7-8
d_gene: NA
abundance: many
len: 17
CDR3nt: TGTGCCAGCAGCTTAGCGGGGCAGGGGCCGTCCAATCAGCCCCAGCATTTT
CDR3aa: CASSLAGQGPSNQPQHF

j_gene: TRBJ2-6
v_gene: TRBV5-1
d_gene: NA
abundance: many
len: 16
CDR3nt: TGCGCCAGCAGGCTGGACGGAAACTCTGGGGCCAACGTCCTGACTTTC
CDR3aa: CASRLDGNSGANVLTF

j_gene: TRBJ2-5
v_gene: TRBV12-3/TRBV12-4
d_gene: TRBD1
abundance: many
len: 14
CDR3nt: TGTGCCAGCAGTATAGACAGGGTTCAAGAGACCCAGTACTTC
CDR3aa: CASSIDRVQETQYF

j_gene: TRBJ2-7
v_gene: TRBV6-1
d_gene: TRBD2
abundance: few
len: 15
CDR3nt: TGTGCCAGCAGTGAGCAGGGACTAGCGGCCTACGAGCAGTACTTC
CDR3aa: CASSEQGLAAYEQYF

j_gene: TRBJ2-7
v_gene: TRBV9
d_gene: NA
abundance: few
len: 14
CDR3nt: TGTGCCAGCAGCGAGGGACACTCCACCTACGAGCAGTACTTC
CDR3aa: CASSEGHSTYEQYF

j_gene: TRBJ2-7
v_gene: TRBV5-6
d_gene: TRBD1
abundance: few
len: 15
CDR3nt: TGTGCCAGCAGCAGGGCCGGGACAGGCTCCTACGAGCAGTACTTC
CDR3aa: CASSRAGTGSYEQYF

j_gene: TRBJ2-1
v_gene: TRBV20-1
d_gene: NA
abundance: many
len: 15
CDR3nt: TGCAGTGCTAGAGATGGGAGTACGTCCTACAATGAGCAGTTCTTC
CDR3aa: CSARDGSTSYNEQFF

j_gene: TRBJ2-3
v_gene: TRBV18
d_gene: TRBD1
abundance: few
len: 14
CDR3nt: TGTGCCAGCTCACCGACAGGGCTCGCAGATACGCAGTATTTT
CDR3aa: CASSPTGLADTQYF

j_gene: TRBJ2-3
v_gene: TRBV11-2
d_gene: NA
abundance: NA
len: 16
CDR3nt: TGTGCCAGCAGCTTAGATTTGCCTAGCGGCACAGATACGCAGTATTTT
CDR3aa: CASSLDLPSGTDTQYF

j_gene: TRBJ2-7
v_gene: TRBV28
d_gene: NA
abundance: few
len: 14
CDR3nt: TGTGCCAGCAGGACCGGGACAAGAACCTACGAGCAGTACTTC
CDR3aa: CASRTGTRTYEQYF

j_gene: TRBJ2-2
v_gene: TRBV5-1
d_gene: NA
abundance: NA
len: 16
CDR3nt: TGCGCCAGCAGCTTGGCACTCCAGTCGAGCGCCGGGGAGCTGTTTTTT
CDR3aa: CASSLALQSSAGELFF

j_gene: TRBJ2-1
v_gene: TRBV9
d_gene: TRBD2
abundance: many
len: 15
CDR3nt: TGTGCCAGCAGCGTAGTTAGCGGGGGCATGGATGAGCAGTTCTTC
CDR3aa: CASSVVSGGMDEQFF

j_gene: TRBJ2-3
v_gene: TRBV7-2
d_gene: TRBD2
abundance: few
len: 16
CDR3nt: TGTGCCAGCAGCTTCCTCTCGGGGGGGCTCGCAGATACGCAGTATTTT
CDR3aa: CASSFLSGGLADTQYF

j_gene: TRBJ2-3
v_gene: TRBV11-2
d_gene: NA
abundance: NA
len: 18
CDR3nt: TGTGCCAGCAGCTTCGTTCCGGGACCGACTACCAGGGGAGATACGCAGTATTTT
CDR3aa: CASSFVPGPTTRGDTQYF